This entry is about one T cell receptor (beta chain). The entry originates in a study of OX40 agonist ivuxolimab in advanced cancers. From germline, CDR1 is SNHLY and CDR2 FYNNEI. V lost 1 base to trimming and J lost 2 bases, with 12 bases between them. This CDR3 spans 15 amino acids. The protocol was immunoSEQ multiplex PCR, while the TCRdb copy is restricted to in-frame clones and leaves out a portion. The sample lists 35,000 to 50,000 clones, about 89% seen once, with roughly an eighth in the top ten. The source material was CD4+ or CD8+ T cells sorted from blood, sampled in a trial of the OX40 agonist ivuxolimab. This receptor was obtained from an adult with an advanced solid tumor such as melanoma, head and neck, liver or kidney cancer. The chain has TRBV2 and TRBJ2-7; D remains unclear. CDR3 protein: CASSEGVGPTYEQYF. CDR3 nucleotide sequence: TGTGCCAGCAGTGAAGGCGTGGGCCCGACCTACGAGCAGTACTTC.